Presented here are 10 T cell receptor beta chains from one specimen sequenced in a study of T-cell memory formation after mild COVID-19. TCRdb re-called the 5' RACE reads through MiXCR, storing one row per CDR3 protein. The data contain roughly 320,000 distinct CDR3 sequences, around 28% of them singletons. The sample comprised PBMCs or a T cell subset sorted from them (not recorded which). The receptors were sampled from an adult woman who had mild COVID-19 (a few samples of this study predate the infection). Cell type and time point are not known.

The V gene is TRBV20-1, the J gene TRBJ2-1, with a weak D call TRBD2 (5 bases). The CDR3 length is 15 residues. Germline V gene lookup returns CDR1 DFQATT and CDR2 SNEGSKA (reference sequence). Trimming shortened V by 3 bases and J by 1 base, and 13 bases separated the two germline ends. The CDR3 DNA sequence: TGCAGTGCTAGGTTCCCAGCGGTTTCCTACAATGAGCAGTTCTTC. This gives the protein CSARFPAVSYNEQFF.

The chain employs TRBV7-6 and TRBJ1-4; tentatively, D is TRBD1 (5 bases). With 8 bases removed from V and 8 bases from J, the gap between germline ends came to 21 bases. The CDR3 consists of 15 residues. Germline V gene data show CDR1 as SGHVS and CDR2 as FNYEAQ. The CDR3 bases are TGTGCCAGCTCTCTCACCTCCGGGACGCAAGAAAAACTGTTTTTT. Its translation: CASSLTSGTQEKLFF.

The chain joins TRBV20-1 to TRBJ2-1; TRBD2 matches 8 bases. The V gene end was trimmed by 1 base and the J gene end by 6 bases; junction bases not matched to a gene: 5. The CDR3 consists of 14 residues. Per germline, CDR1 DFQATT and CDR2 SNEGSKA (reference sequence). This CDR3 is CSARAASGGNEQFF. In DNA form, the CDR3 reads TGCAGTGCTAGAGCGGCCAGCGGGGGCAATGAGCAGTTCTTC.

V is TRBV6-6 and J is TRBJ2-7; 14 bases are a match to TRBD2. Germline CDR1 and CDR2: MNHNY and SVGAGI (reference sequence). V shed 4 bases, J shed 5 bases, and the junction held 7 bases outside the gene matches. This CDR3 has 16 residues. Here the CDR3 reads CASSSSRLAGGNEQYF. The CDR3 nucleotides are TGTGCCAGCAGTTCCAGCAGACTAGCGGGGGGGAACGAGCAGTACTTC.

The chain carries TRBV5-4 and TRBJ2-1; 9 bases match TRBD2. The length of the CDR3 is 16 residues. Germline V gene sequence: CDR1 SGHNT, CDR2 YYREEE (reference sequence). The trim removed 2 bases at V and 9 bases at J, leaving 12 bases unmatched. CDR3 loop: CASSFRRLAGSSEQFF. The CDR3 DNA reads TGTGCCAGCAGCTTTAGGCGGCTAGCGGGATCCTCTGAGCAGTTCTTC. Using reference TRBV5-4 and TRBJ2-1 for the parts outside the CDR3, the full variable domain is ETGVTQSPTHLIKTRGQQVTLRCSSQSGHNTVSWYQQALGQGPQFIFQYYREEENGRGNFPPRFSGLQFPNYSSELNVNALELDDSALYLCASSFRRLAGSSEQFFGPGTRLTVL.

This clonotype was found a few times. The gene calls are TRBV7-2 and TRBJ2-3; D ambiguous. Trimming took 2 bases from V and 0 from J, leaving 9 bases between them. From germline, CDR1 is SGHTA and CDR2 FQGNSA. The CDR3 sequence is 15 residues long. The CDR3 loop reads CASSLQARSTDTQYF. CDR3 nucleotide sequence: TGTGCCAGCAGCTTACAAGCGCGAAGCACAGATACGCAGTATTTT.

V usage is TRBV5-1 and J usage is TRBJ2-3; 8 bases match TRBD2. Germline V gene lookup returns CDR1 SGHRS and CDR2 YFSETQ. The CDR3 runs to 15 residues. V lost 5 bases, J lost 0 bases, and 5 bases stayed unmatched. This CDR3 is CASRTSGGSTDTQYF. The DNA of the CDR3 is TGCGCCAGCAGGACGAGCGGGGGTAGCACAGATACGCAGTATTTT.

This clonotype was counted a single time. The chain has TRBV7-9 and TRBJ1-3; no firm D call. Germline V gene sequence: CDR1 SEHNR, CDR2 FQNEAQ (reference sequence). Trimming left V 2 bases short and J 0 bases short, with 14 bases between. This CDR3 has 17 amino acids. The CDR3 DNA reads as TGTGCCAGCAGCTTATCCCGGGATGCGGGCTCTGGAAACACCATATATTTT. This sequence encodes CASSLSRDAGSGNTIYF.

This sequence joins TRBV29-1 and TRBJ2-5; D might be TRBD2 (6 bases). Germline CDR1 reads SQVTM; CDR2 reads ANQGSEA. The CDR3 runs to 12 residues. V shed 3 bases and J shed 5 bases, with 10 bases lying between them. In nucleotides, the CDR3 is TGCAGCGTTGAGGCGGGACGGGAGACCCAGTACTTC. It codes for CSVEAGRETQYF.

This clonotype was seen a few times. The chain joins TRBV7-9 to TRBJ2-1; D gene uncertain. The CDR3 runs 16 residues. Germline V gene sequence: CDR1 SEHNR, CDR2 FQNEAQ (reference sequence). Trimming removed 5 bases at V and 3 bases at J, with 17 bases between. This chain's CDR3 is CASSPNKLGSYNEQFF. DNA for the CDR3: TGTGCCAGCAGCCCGAATAAATTAGGCAGCTACAATGAGCAGTTCTTC.